This paragraph reports one T cell receptor (beta chain). The sample comes from a study of blood T cell repertoires in COVID-19. Looking at the study overall: Samples of COVID-19 (acute and convalescent) were obtained from the United States, Italy and Spain. In each case, the material was cDNA or gDNA derived from T cells, B-cell-depleted T cells, or PBMCs.

In the source study's methods: Using reference gene primer amplification, nucleated cell counts were estimated. Profiled with immunoSEQ multiplex PCR; TCRdb holds only in-frame clones, not every one. V and J calls plus clone size are reproduced from that table; the DNA served to infer D and trimming. The sample lists about 220,000 clones; 70% to 90% were seen once. Germline V CDR1 and CDR2: MNHNS, SASEGT. Trimming took off 2 bases at V and 12 bases at J, with 11 bases between the two ends. The CDR3 is 12 amino acids. This receptor was identified in a man aged 50 to 60 who had recovered from COVID-19. V usage is TRBV6-1 and J usage is TRBJ2-1, with D unresolved. Sequencing was performed on peripheral blood. The CDR3 region has the DNA TGTGCCAGCAGTGAACTTGGTCGGTGGCAGTTCTTC. Residues: CASSELGRWQFF.